The sequence of this TCR beta chain was determined in a study of CXCR3-negative and CXCR3-positive naive CD8 T cells. All TRB cDNA libraries came from 5' RACE performed with UMI labels. TCRdb re-called the 5' RACE reads and catalogs CDR3 proteins one per entry, DNA excluded. In all, the sample yields 20,000 to 30,000 distinct CDR3 sequences. Study-level points and caveats: Naive cells that were CXCR3-negative or CXCR3-positive used TRBV-TRBJ genes alike, while memory cells diverged.

CD45RO-CCR7+CD27+CD95- cells counted as naive CD8+ T cells. The CDR3 is 13 amino acids. Germline V gives CDR1 SQVTM, CDR2 ANQGSEA. About this clonotype itself: Its antigen is unidentified.

The chain is built from TRBV29-1 and TRBJ2-7; lacking DNA, the TRBD2 call made by TCRdb goes unchecked. This sequence originates from a human donor in good health. Some clones in this sample may be carry-over from other donors' samples. Sequencing was carried out using naive CXCR3- CD8+ T cells from blood. The subset is: CD45RO-CCR7+CD27+CD95- naive CD8+ T cells lacking CXCR3 (TNR3-). This CDR3 reads CSGGTGLANEQYF.